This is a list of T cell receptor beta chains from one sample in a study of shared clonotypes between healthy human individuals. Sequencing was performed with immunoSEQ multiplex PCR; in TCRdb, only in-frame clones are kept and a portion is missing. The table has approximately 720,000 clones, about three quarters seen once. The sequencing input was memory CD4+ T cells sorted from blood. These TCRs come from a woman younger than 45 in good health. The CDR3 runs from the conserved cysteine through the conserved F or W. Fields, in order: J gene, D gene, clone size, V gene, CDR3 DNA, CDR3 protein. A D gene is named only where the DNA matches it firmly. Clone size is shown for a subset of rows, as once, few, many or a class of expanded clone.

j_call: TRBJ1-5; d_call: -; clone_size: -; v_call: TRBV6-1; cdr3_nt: TGTGCCAGCCACATATATAGCAATCAGCCCCAGCATTTT; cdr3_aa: CASHIYSNQPQHF
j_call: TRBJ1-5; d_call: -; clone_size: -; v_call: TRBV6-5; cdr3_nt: TGTGCCAGCAGCCGCGAGAATCAGCCCCAGCATTTT; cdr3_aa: CASSRENQPQHF
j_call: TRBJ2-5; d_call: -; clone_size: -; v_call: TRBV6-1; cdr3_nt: TGTGCCAGCAGTGTTTCGGGAGTGGCGGAGACCCAGTACTTC; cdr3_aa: CASSVSGVAETQYF
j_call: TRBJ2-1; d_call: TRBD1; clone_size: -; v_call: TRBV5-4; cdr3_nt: TGTGCCAGCAGCTTCGGACAGGGGGTTGAGCAGTTCTTC; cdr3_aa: CASSFGQGVEQFF
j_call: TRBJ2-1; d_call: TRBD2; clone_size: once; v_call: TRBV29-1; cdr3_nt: TGCAGCGTTGCCGGACTAGCGGGAGGGAGAAGGTCCAATGAGCAGTTCTTC; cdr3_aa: CSVAGLAGGRRSNEQFF
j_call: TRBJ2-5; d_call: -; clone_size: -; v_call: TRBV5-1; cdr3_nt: TGCGCCAGCAGTCTGGGAGGTGGGGCGGAGACCCAGTACTTC; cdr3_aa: CASSLGGGAETQYF
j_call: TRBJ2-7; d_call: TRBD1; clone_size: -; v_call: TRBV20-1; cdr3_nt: TGCAGCCGCGGACAGGTGGGGGAGCAGTACTTC; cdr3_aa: CSRGQVGEQYF
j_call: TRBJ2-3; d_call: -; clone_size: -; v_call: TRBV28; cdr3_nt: TGTGCCAGCAGTTCCCAGGCACAGGGTTATTCCTCCGATACGCAGTATTTT; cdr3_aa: CASSSQAQGYSSDTQYF
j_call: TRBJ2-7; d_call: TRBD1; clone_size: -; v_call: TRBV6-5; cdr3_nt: TGTGCCAGCAGTTACCGGGACAGGAGCTACGAGCAGTACTTC; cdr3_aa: CASSYRDRSYEQYF
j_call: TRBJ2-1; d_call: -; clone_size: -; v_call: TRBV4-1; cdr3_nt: TGCGCCAGCAGCGAAGGCTCGGGAGCTGTGTCCTACAATGAGCAGTTCTTC; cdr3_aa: CASSEGSGAVSYNEQFF
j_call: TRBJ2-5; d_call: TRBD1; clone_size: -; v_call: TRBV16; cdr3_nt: TGTGCCAGCACCCTCCGAGGACAGGAGTACCAAGAGACCCAGTACTTC; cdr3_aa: CASTLRGQEYQETQYF
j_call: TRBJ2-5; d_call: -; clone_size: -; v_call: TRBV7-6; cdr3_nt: TGTGCCAGCAGCCCCTTTGGGGCCTCCCAAGAGACCCAGTACTTC; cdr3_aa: CASSPFGASQETQYF
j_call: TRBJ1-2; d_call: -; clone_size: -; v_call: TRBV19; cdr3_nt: TGTGCCAGTAGTTCTGCCCCACAGGAGAATGGCTACACCTTC; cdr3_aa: CASSSAPQENGYTF
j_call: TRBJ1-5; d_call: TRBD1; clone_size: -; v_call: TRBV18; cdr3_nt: TGTGCCAGCTCACCCGGACAGGGGATAAATCAGCCCCAGCATTTT; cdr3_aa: CASSPGQGINQPQHF
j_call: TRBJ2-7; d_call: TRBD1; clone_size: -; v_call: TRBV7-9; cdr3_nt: TGTGCCAGCAGCTTCGGGACAGGAGATGAGCAGTACTTC; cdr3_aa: CASSFGTGDEQYF
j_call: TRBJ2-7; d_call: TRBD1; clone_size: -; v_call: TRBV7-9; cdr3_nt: TGTGCCAGCAGCGCCAAACTGGACAGGGACGAGCAGTACTTC; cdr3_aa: CASSAKLDRDEQYF
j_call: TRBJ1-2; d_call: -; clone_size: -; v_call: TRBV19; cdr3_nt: TGTGCCAGTAGTATAGGGGCACGGGAGGGGTTCTATGGCTACACCTTC; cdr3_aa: CASSIGAREGFYGYTF
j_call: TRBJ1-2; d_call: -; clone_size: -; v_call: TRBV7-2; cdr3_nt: TGTGCCAGCAGCTACCCCGGGGCGGATGGCTACACCTTC; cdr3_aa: CASSYPGADGYTF
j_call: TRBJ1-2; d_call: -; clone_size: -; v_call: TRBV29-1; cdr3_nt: TGCAGCGTGCCGAGGGGACAAGGATATGGCTACACCTTC; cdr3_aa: CSVPRGQGYGYTF
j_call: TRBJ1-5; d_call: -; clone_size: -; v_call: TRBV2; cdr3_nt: TGTGCCAGCAGAAGGACAGCGAGTAGCAATCAGCCCCAGCATTTT; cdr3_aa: CASRRTASSNQPQHF
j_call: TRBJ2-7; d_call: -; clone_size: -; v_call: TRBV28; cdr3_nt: TGTGCCAGCAGTTGGGGGACCCGTTACGAGCAGTACTTC; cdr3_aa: CASSWGTRYEQYF
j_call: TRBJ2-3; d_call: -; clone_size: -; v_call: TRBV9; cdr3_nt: TGTGCCAGCAGCGTAGTGTCGGGAACAGATACGCAGTATTTT; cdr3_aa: CASSVVSGTDTQYF
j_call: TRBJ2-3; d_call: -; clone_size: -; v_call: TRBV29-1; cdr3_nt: TGCAGCGTTGGGGTAGCCTCTAGCACAGATACGCAGTATTTT; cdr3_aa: CSVGVASSTDTQYF
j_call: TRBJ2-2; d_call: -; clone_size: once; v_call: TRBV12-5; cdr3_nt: TGTGCTAGTGGTTTGGTTCTCGGCCAGGGCACCGGGGAGCTGTTTTTT; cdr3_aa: CASGLVLGQGTGELFF
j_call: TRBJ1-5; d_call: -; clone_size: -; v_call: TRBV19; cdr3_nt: TGTGCCAGTAGTGAACGGAATCAGCCCCAGCATTTT; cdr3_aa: CASSERNQPQHF
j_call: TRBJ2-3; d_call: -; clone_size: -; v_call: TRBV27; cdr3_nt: TGTGCCAGCAGTTTTAGTCAGAACACAGATACGCAGTATTTT; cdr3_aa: CASSFSQNTDTQYF
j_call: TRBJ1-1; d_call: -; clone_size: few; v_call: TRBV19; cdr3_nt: TGTGCCAGTAGTATATGGGGTAAGACTGAAGCTTTCTTT; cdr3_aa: CASSIWGKTEAFF
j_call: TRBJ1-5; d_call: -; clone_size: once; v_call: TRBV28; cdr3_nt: TGTGCCAGCAGTTTAAAGTTCATCGGGTGGCAGAACAATCAGCCCCAGCATTTT; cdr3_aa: CASSLKFIGWQNNQPQHF
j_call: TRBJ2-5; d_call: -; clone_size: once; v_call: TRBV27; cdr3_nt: TGTGCCAGCATGGGGCAGGGCCAAGAGACCCAGTACTTC; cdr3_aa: CASMGQGQETQYF
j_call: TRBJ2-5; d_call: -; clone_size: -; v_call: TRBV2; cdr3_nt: TGTGCCAGCAGTCCGGTTAGGGAGACCCAGTACTTC; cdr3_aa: CASSPVRETQYF
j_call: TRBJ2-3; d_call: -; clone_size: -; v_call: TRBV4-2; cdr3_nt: TGTGCCAGCAGCCAAGTTAGCGTTTCCGGAGATACGCAGTATTTT; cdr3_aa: CASSQVSVSGDTQYF
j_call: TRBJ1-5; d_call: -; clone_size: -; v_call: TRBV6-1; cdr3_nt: TGTGCCACCGTAGGGGGTTATAGCAATCAGCCCCAGCATTTT; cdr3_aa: CATVGGYSNQPQHF
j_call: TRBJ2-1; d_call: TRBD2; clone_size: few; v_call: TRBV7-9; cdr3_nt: TGTGCCAGCAGCCTGACCGGGACTAGCGGCAATGAGCAGTTCTTC; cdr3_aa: CASSLTGTSGNEQFF
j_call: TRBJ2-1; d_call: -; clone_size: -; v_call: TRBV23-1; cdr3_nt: TGCGCCAGGAGGACAGTGGACAATGAGCAGTTCTTC; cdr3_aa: CARRTVDNEQFF
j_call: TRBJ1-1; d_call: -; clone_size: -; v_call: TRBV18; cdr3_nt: TGTGCCAGCTCACAAGAGGGGAACACTGAAGCTTTCTTT; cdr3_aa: CASSQEGNTEAFF
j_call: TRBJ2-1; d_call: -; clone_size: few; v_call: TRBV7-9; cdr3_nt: TGTGCCAGCACCCCAGGGTGGGAGCAGTTCTTC; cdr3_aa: CASTPGWEQFF
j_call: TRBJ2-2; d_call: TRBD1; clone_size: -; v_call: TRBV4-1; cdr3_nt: TGCGCCAGCAGCCAAGGACGAGGGAGAGGGGGCGACACCGGGGAGCTGTTTTTT; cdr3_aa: CASSQGRGRGGDTGELFF
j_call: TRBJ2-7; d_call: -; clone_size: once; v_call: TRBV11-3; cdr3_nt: TGTGCCAGCAGCTTCCCCATTACTAGCCGTCACGCCTACGAGCAGTACTTC; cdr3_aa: CASSFPITSRHAYEQYF
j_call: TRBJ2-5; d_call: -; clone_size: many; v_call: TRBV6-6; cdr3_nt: TGTGCCAGCAGTTACTCGATCGGGCCTTCAGAGACCCAGTACTTC; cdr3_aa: CASSYSIGPSETQYF
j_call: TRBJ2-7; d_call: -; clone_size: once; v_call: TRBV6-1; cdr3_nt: TGTGCCAGTAGGAGTAGATGGGTCAACGAGCAGTACTTC; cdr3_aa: CASRSRWVNEQYF
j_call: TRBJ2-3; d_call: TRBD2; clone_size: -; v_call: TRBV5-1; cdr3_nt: TGCGCCAGCAGCACCCAAGCGGGAGGAGCAACAGATACGCAGTATTTT; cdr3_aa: CASSTQAGGATDTQYF
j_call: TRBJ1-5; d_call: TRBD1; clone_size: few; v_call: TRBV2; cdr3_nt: TGTGCCAGCAGTAGGGTCCAGGGGGGCAATCAGCCCCAGCATTTT; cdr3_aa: CASSRVQGGNQPQHF
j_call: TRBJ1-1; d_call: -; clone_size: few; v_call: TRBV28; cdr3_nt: TGTGCCAGCAGTCCTCCCGGGGTACAGGGTACAAACACTGAAGCTTTCTTT; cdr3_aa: CASSPPGVQGTNTEAFF
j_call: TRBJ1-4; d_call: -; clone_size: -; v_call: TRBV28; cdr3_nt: TGTGCCAGCAGTTTAGTAACTAATGAAAAACTGTTTTTT; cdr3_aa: CASSLVTNEKLFF
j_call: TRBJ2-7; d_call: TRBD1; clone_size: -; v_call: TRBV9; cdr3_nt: TGTGCCAGCAGCGTAGGGACAGGCCTCTACGAGCAGTACTTC; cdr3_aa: CASSVGTGLYEQYF
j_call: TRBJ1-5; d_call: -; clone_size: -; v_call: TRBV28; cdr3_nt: TGTGCCAGCACCAGAGGACAGACCCCTTATAGCAATCAGCCCCAGCATTTT; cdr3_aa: CASTRGQTPYSNQPQHF
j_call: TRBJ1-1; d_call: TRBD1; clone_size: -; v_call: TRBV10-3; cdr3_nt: TGTGCCATCAGCGACCCGGGACAGGGTTACACTGAAGCTTTCTTT; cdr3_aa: CAISDPGQGYTEAFF
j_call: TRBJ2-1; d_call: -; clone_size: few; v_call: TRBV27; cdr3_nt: TGTGCCAGCAGTTTCTCCCGCGCGACGGAGCAGTTCTTC; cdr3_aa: CASSFSRATEQFF
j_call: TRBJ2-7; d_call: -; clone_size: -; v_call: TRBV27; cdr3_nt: TGTGCCAGCAGTTTAAGTCTCCTCTCCTACGAGCAGTACTTC; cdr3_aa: CASSLSLLSYEQYF
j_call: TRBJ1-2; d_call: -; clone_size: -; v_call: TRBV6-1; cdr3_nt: TGTGCCAGCACCAAAGAGGCGGACGATTATGGCTACACCTTC; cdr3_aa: CASTKEADDYGYTF
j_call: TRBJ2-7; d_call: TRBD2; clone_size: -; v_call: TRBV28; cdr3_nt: TGTGCCAGCAGTTTAATGGGGACTAGCCTCGTGGAGCAGTACTTC; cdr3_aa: CASSLMGTSLVEQYF
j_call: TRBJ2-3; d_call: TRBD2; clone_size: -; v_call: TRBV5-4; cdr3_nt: TGTGCCAGCAGACCCGGACTAGCGGGAGGAGGCGGGGCAGATACGCAGTATTTT; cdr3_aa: CASRPGLAGGGGADTQYF
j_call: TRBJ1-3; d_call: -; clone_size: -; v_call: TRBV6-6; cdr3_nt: TGTGCCAGCAGTTACTTGCAAGACGGAAACACCATATATTTT; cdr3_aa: CASSYLQDGNTIYF
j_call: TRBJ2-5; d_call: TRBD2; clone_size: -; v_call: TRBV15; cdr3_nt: TGTGCCACCAGCAGAGATAGGGCTAGCGGGAGTGGGGAGACCCAGTACTTC; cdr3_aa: CATSRDRASGSGETQYF